This T cell receptor beta chain was documented in a study of shared clonotypes between healthy human individuals. CD4+ cells were split into CD45RA+ naive and CD45RA-negative memory subsets. Whole-study results and caveats: Naive subsets typically showed greater estimated richness than memory subsets.

An assay was performed, and its level was deep. Produced via immunoSEQ multiplex PCR; TCRdb's table is partial and in-frame only. The sample records more than 1,200,000 clones, around 98.5% being singletons. As to this clone: Its target is unknown.

What was sequenced was naive CD4+ T cells sorted from blood. Subset of the sample: CD45RA+ positively selected. This TCR derives from a man aged 30 to 45 in good health.

DNA for the CDR3: TGTGCCAGCAGCTTAAAGGGGTCTAGCACAGATACGCAGTATTTT. This codes for CASSLKGSSTDTQYF. The rearrangement joins TRBV7-9 to TRBJ2-3; D might be TRBD1 (5 bases). Trimming removed 2 bases at V and 0 bases at J, with 9 bases between. Germline loops: CDR1 SEHNR, CDR2 FQNEAQ (reference sequence). The CDR3 loop spans 15 amino acids. The complete variable domain, with remaining parts taken from reference TRBV7-9 and TRBJ2-3, reads DTGVSQNPRHKITKRGQNVTFRCDPISEHNRLYWYRQTLGQGPEFLTYFQNEAQLEKSRLLSDRFSAERPKGSFSTLEIQRTEQGDSAMYLCASSLKGSSTDTQYFGPGTRLTVL.